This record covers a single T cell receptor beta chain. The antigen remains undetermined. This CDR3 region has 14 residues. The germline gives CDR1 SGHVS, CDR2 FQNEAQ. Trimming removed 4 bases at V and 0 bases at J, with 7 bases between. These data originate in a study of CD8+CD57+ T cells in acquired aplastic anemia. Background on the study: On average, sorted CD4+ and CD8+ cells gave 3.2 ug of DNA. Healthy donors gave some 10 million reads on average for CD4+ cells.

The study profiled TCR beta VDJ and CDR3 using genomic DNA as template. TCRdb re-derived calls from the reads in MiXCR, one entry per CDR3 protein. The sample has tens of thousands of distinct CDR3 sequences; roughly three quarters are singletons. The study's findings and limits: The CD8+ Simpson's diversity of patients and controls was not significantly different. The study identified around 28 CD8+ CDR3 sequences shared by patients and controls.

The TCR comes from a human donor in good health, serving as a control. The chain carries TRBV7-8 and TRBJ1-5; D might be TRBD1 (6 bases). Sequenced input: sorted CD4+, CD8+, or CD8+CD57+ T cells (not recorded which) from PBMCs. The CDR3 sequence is CASSSQGSNQPQHF. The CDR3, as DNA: TGTGCCAGCAGCTCACAGGGTAGCAATCAGCCCCAGCATTTT.